Below are 32 T cell receptor beta chains sequenced from a single sample in a study of blood T cells in healthy people across ages. Primers used in a second PCR of roughly 7 to 12 cycles were a sample-barcoded 5' primer and a J-beta primer mix. MiXCR, run by TCRdb on the 5' RACE reads, gives a single entry per CDR3 protein. The sample has 600,000 to 650,000 distinct CDR3 sequences, around 54% seen once. The source material was blood. The source of these receptors is a man in his fifties or sixties in good health.

The V gene is TRBV20-1, the J gene TRBJ2-5; the D gene is possibly TRBD1 (6 bases). Germline V gene lookup returns CDR1 DFQATT and CDR2 SNEGSKA (reference sequence). V shed 0 bases and J shed 5 bases, with 13 bases lying between them. The CDR3 runs to 14 residues. This CDR3 reads CSARDNRVRETQYF. The CDR3 DNA is TGCAGTGCTAGAGATAACAGGGTGAGGGAGACCCAGTACTTC.

The J gene is TRBJ2-7, the V gene TRBV5-5; D not resolved. V was shortened by 0 bases and J by 1 base, with 11 bases between the two germline ends. The CDR3 has 15 amino acids. Looked up from germline, CDR1 is SGHKS and CDR2 is YYEKEE (reference sequence). CDR3 coding DNA: TGTGCCAGCAGCTTGGGAACAGCCGCGTCCTACGAGCAGTACTTC. Translating gives CASSLGTAASYEQYF.

The chain links TRBV7-9 to TRBJ2-1; no firm D call. Germline loops: CDR1 SEHNR, CDR2 FQNEAQ (reference sequence). The CDR3 sequence is 13 residues long. Between the trimmed V and J ends, which lost 5 bases and 8 bases, there was a span of 13 bases. Here the CDR3 reads CASSPTPVHEQFF. CDR3 sequence (DNA): TGTGCCAGCAGCCCGACACCCGTGCATGAGCAGTTCTTC. Based on the CDR3 plus reference TRBV7-9 and TRBJ2-1, the full variable domain is DTGVSQNPRHKITKRGQNVTFRCDPISEHNRLYWYRQTLGQGPEFLTYFQNEAQLEKSRLLSDRFSAERPKGSFSTLEIQRTEQGDSAMYLCASSPTPVHEQFFGPGTRLTVL.

As for this clonotype: Relative to the germline gene, one junction end is altered; a read error may explain this. This chain connects TRBV5-1 to TRBJ1-6; the D gene is possibly TRBD1 (5 bases). This CDR3 is built from 14 residues. Germline V CDR1 and CDR2: SGHRS, YFSETQ. This CDR3 is CASSRGTGNSALHF. CDR3 DNA sequence: TGCGCCAGCAGCCGGGGGACGGGTAATTCAGCCCTCCACTTT.

A note on this clonotype: This clone may be a read error of a much larger clone one base away. CDR3 nucleotide sequence: TGCGCCAGCAGCGGAGGGACAGGTGCGGACAACACTGAAGCTTTCTTT. It specifies CASSGGTGADNTEAFF. The V call is TRBV5-1, the J call TRBJ1-1, with 8 bases fitting TRBD1. This CDR3 is built from 16 residues. Germline lookup yields CDR1 SGHRS and CDR2 YFSETQ. V shed 4 bases, J shed 2 bases, and the junction held 10 bases outside the gene matches. Complete variable domain (other parts from reference TRBV5-1 and TRBJ1-1): KAGVTQTPRYLIKTRGQQVTLSCSPISGHRSVSWYQQTPGQGLQFLFEYFSETQRNKGNFPGRFSGRQFSNSRSEMNVSTLELGDSALYLCASSGGTGADNTEAFFGQGTRLTVV.

The chain is built from TRBV4-1 and TRBJ2-5; D is perhaps TRBD2 (6 bases). The J call is doubtful: the DNA matches TRBJ2-7 better. CDR1 and CDR2 (germline): MGHRA, YSYEKL. CDR3 length: 15 amino acids. CDR3 in amino acids: CASSPRERVSYEQYF. The CDR3 region has the DNA TGCGCCAGCAGCCCTCGGGAGCGGGTTTCCTACGAGCAGTACTTC.

The chain couples TRBV29-1 to TRBJ1-2, with D possibly matching TRBD1 (6 bases). V was trimmed by 7 bases and J by 2 bases, leaving 11 bases between them. The CDR3 runs 12 residues. CDR1 is SQVTM and CDR2 is ANQGSEA in the germline V gene. CDR3 coding DNA: TGCAGCGCAACAGGGTTAAACTATGGCTACACCTTC. As protein: CSATGLNYGYTF.

The V gene is TRBV12-3 or TRBV12-4, the J gene TRBJ1-1; D is perhaps TRBD1 (5 bases). V lost 6 bases to trimming and J lost 4 bases, with 9 bases between them. CDR3 length: 12 amino acids. Here the CDR3 DNA reads TGTGCCAGCAGCGGGGCGGGCACTGAAGCTTTCTTT. It encodes CASSGAGTEAFF.

The chain combines TRBV6-4 with TRBJ1-2, with 11 bases lining up with TRBD1. The germline V gene has CDR1 MRHNA and CDR2 SNTAGT. The CDR3 sequence is 15 residues long. J was trimmed by 6 bases and V by 6 bases; bases with no gene match: 9. DNA for the CDR3: TGTGCCAGCAGCGACCAAGGACAGGGGGCAGATGGCTACACCTTC. Amino acids: CASSDQGQGADGYTF.

This clonotype was observed a few times. J is TRBJ2-7 and V is TRBV29-1; D is ambiguous. Per the germline V gene, CDR1 is SQVTM and CDR2 is ANQGSEA. Trimming pared 3 bases from V and 5 bases from J, leaving 17 bases between. The length of the CDR3 is 14 residues. The CDR3 here is CSVDSGRDPHEQYF. The CDR3 coding sequence is TGCAGCGTTGATTCTGGGCGAGATCCCCACGAGCAGTACTTC.

The V and J genes are TRBV20-1 and TRBJ2-5; 12 nucleotides align to TRBD2. The CDR3 runs to 14 residues. V shed 5 bases and J 4 bases; nucleotides not matched to a gene: 5. Germline V gene data show CDR1 as DFQATT and CDR2 as SNEGSKA (reference sequence). This CDR3 is CSAGRLAGAETQYF. The DNA for the CDR3 is TGCAGTGCTGGGCGACTAGCGGGGGCAGAGACCCAGTACTTC.

This clonotype was detected once. The chain joins TRBV5-1 to TRBJ1-2; D is unclear. Trimming left V 0 bases short and J 8 bases short, with 17 bases between. Germline CDR1 and CDR2: SGHRS and YFSETQ. The CDR3 spans 15 residues. The CDR3 loop reads CASSLVLGEQLGYTF. The CDR3 nucleotides read TGCGCCAGCAGCTTGGTCTTAGGCGAGCAACTCGGCTACACCTTC.

This chain joins TRBV11-2 and TRBJ2-4, with D perhaps TRBD1 (7 bases). V was pared by 5 bases and J by 11 bases, with 22 bases between. The CDR3 sequence is 15 residues long. From germline, CDR1 is SGHAT and CDR2 FQNNGV. The CDR3 nucleotides are TGTGCCAGCAGCACCCGGACAGGAGGGAGTAGCCTTCAGTACTTC. Translation gives CASSTRTGGSSLQYF. Full variable domain (missing parts from reference TRBV11-2 and TRBJ2-4): EAGVAQSPRYKIIEKRQSVAFWCNPISGHATLYWYQQILGQGPKLLIQFQNNGVVDDSQLPKDRFSAERLKGVDSTLKIQPAKLEDSAVYLCASSTRTGGSSLQYFGAGTRLSVL.

The rearrangement uses TRBV7-2 and TRBJ2-1; 8 bases map to TRBD1. CDR3 length equals 15 residues. Unmatched junction bases numbered 7, after V lost 2 bases and J lost 7 bases. Germline lookup yields CDR1 SGHTA and CDR2 FQGNSA. CDR3 sequence: CASSLWAGGVNEQFF. CDR3 nucleotides: TGTGCCAGCAGCTTATGGGCAGGGGGCGTTAATGAGCAGTTCTTC.

This clonotype appeared a single time. This chain joins TRBV6-5 and TRBJ1-4; D possibly corresponds to TRBD1 (6 bases). V was shortened by 5 bases and J by 7 bases, with 17 bases between the two germline ends. This CDR3 is built from 15 residues. Germline V gene lookup returns CDR1 MNHEY and CDR2 SVGAGI. CDR3 nucleotide sequence: TGTGCCAGCAGTGACCGACAGGAAGAAGGTGAAAAACTGTTTTTT. The encoded protein is CASSDRQEEGEKLFF.

Many counts were recorded for this clonotype. The chain recombines TRBV10-2 with TRBJ2-6, with a tentative D call TRBD1 (6 bases). The CDR3 has 14 residues. V lost 9 bases and J lost 0, with 9 bases in between. Germline V CDR1 and CDR2: WSHSY, SAAADI. Written as DNA, the CDR3 is TGCGCCAGTTCAGGGGACTCTGGGGCCAACGTCCTGACTTTC. The encoded protein is CASSGDSGANVLTF.

This chain uses TRBV7-9 with TRBJ2-7; D gene ambiguous. The V end lost 5 bases, the J end lost 0 bases, and 11 bases lay between the germline ends. The CDR3 contains 14 residues. From germline, CDR1 is SEHNR and CDR2 FQNEAQ (reference sequence). The CDR3 reads CASSPLASSYEQYF. CDR3 bases: TGTGCCAGCAGCCCGTTGGCTAGCTCCTACGAGCAGTACTTC. The full variable domain, its missing parts supplied by reference TRBV7-9 and TRBJ2-7, is DTGVSQNPRHKITKRGQNVTFRCDPISEHNRLYWYRQTLGQGPEFLTYFQNEAQLEKSRLLSDRFSAERPKGSFSTLEIQRTEQGDSAMYLCASSPLASSYEQYFGPGTRLTVT.

This chain joins TRBV21-1 and TRBJ1-6. TRBV21-1 is tagged as a pseudogene. The CDR3 extends over 18 amino acids. Here the CDR3 DNA reads TGTACCAGCAGCAAATTTTGGGAGGCGGGATGTAATAATTCACCCCTCCACTTT. Translated, it gives CTSSKFWEAGCNNSPLHF.

CDR3 sequence: CASSSWDRDETQYF. The DNA of the CDR3 is TGTGCCAGCAGTTCCTGGGACAGGGACGAGACCCAGTACTTC. The chain combines TRBV12-3 or TRBV12-4 with TRBJ2-5; 9 nucleotides match TRBD1. The V gene end was trimmed by 4 bases and the J gene end by 5 bases; junction bases not matched to a gene: 5. The CDR3 runs 14 residues.

The CDR3 DNA reads as TGTGCCAGCAGCCCTGGGGCCTCCACTGAAGCTTTCTTT. It specifies CASSPGASTEAFF. This rearrangement joins TRBV7-9 to TRBJ1-1; a possible D gene is TRBD1 (5 bases). The CDR3 is 13 residues long. CDR1 is SEHNR, CDR2 FQNEAQ, per germline (reference sequence). Trimming shortened V by 5 bases and J by 4 bases, and 11 bases separated the two germline ends.

The rearrangement uses TRBV3-1 and TRBJ1-6; D is uncertain. The CDR3 length is 16 residues. Trimming pared 1 base from V and 0 bases from J, leaving 7 bases between. Germline loops: CDR1 LGHDT, CDR2 YNNKEL (reference sequence). As DNA, the CDR3 is TGTGCCAGCAGCCAAGTCGCGGTCTCCTATAATTCACCCCTCCACTTT. Translating it yields CASSQVAVSYNSPLHF.

The chain links TRBV4-2 to TRBJ2-7; D is unresolved. The V and J ends lost 4 bases and 3 bases respectively, with 13 bases between them. The CDR3 sequence is 14 residues long. Germline CDR1 is LGHNA and CDR2 is YNFKEQ. CDR3 residues: CASSPPDGLYEQYF. Here the CDR3 DNA reads TGTGCCAGCAGCCCCCCGGACGGCCTCTACGAGCAGTACTTC.

The chain recombines TRBV2 with TRBJ2-1; D may be TRBD1 (5 bases). Trimming removed 3 bases at V and 5 bases at J, with 14 bases between. CDR1 and CDR2 from the germline V gene are SNHLY and FYNNEI. This CDR3 spans 15 amino acids. The CDR3 loop reads CASSDSQGGNNEQFF. The CDR3 nucleotides read TGTGCCAGCAGTGATAGTCAGGGTGGGAACAATGAGCAGTTCTTC.

The V call is TRBV7-2, the J call TRBJ2-3, with TRBD2 matching over 13 bases. Losses at the gene ends were 5 bases for V and 5 bases for J; bases not matched to a gene: 7. CDR1 and CDR2 (germline): SGHTA, FQGNSA. The CDR3 covers 16 residues. CDR3 residues: CASSTGLAGARDTQYF. The CDR3 coding sequence is TGTGCCAGCAGCACTGGACTAGCGGGGGCGCGAGATACGCAGTATTTT.

V gene TRBV18 combines with J gene TRBJ2-7; TRBD1 might be the D (6 bases). The CDR3 extends over 13 amino acids. V lost 3 bases to trimming and J lost 5 bases, with 11 bases between them. Germline values: CDR1 KGHSH, CDR2 LQKENI. The DNA of the CDR3 is TGTGCCAGCTCACCGAACAGGGACAACGAGCAGTACTTC. It codes for CASSPNRDNEQYF.

This clonotype was counted once. This CDR3 reads CASSYGGGGDQPQHF. The CDR3 DNA reads TGTGCCAGCAGTTACGGAGGAGGGGGGGATCAGCCCCAGCATTTT. The rearrangement uses TRBV6-6 and TRBJ1-5; TRBD1 is a possible D gene (6 bases). The V gene lost 2 bases and the J gene lost 5 bases, with 13 bases spanning the gap. Per germline, CDR1 MNHNY and CDR2 SVGAGI (reference sequence). The CDR3 consists of 15 residues.

V is TRBV5-1 and J is TRBJ2-7; D uncertain. Gene TRBJ2-1 matches the end of the DNA better, so the J call may be wrong. The CDR3 has 13 residues. Germline V gene sequence: CDR1 SGHRS, CDR2 YFSETQ. CDR3 residues: CASSLAPTGEQFF. CDR3 sequence (DNA): TGCGCCAGCAGCTTGGCTCCAACCGGTGAGCAGTTCTTC.

The chain couples TRBV5-1 to TRBJ2-2; no firm D call. Germline assignment: CDR1 SGHRS and CDR2 YFSETQ. The ends were cut back, 7 bases at V and 6 bases at J, with 10 bases in the middle. CDR3 length equals 12 residues. CDR3 sequence: CASAGRSGELFF. DNA of the CDR3: TGCGCCAGCGCCGGTCGGTCCGGGGAGCTGTTTTTT.

This clonotype occurred once. The gene calls are TRBV6-4 and TRBJ2-5, with a weak D call TRBD1 (6 bases). The CDR3 runs to 13 residues. V lost 6 bases, J lost 11 bases, and 19 bases lay in between. Germline CDR1 MRHNA, CDR2 SNTAGT. Here the CDR3 reads CASSKDRYNEQYF. Written as DNA, the CDR3 is TGTGCCAGCAGCAAGGACAGATACAATGAGCAGTACTTC.

This chain links TRBV28 with TRBJ2-1; no firm D call. The germline V gene encodes CDR1 MDHEN and CDR2 SYDVKM. V was pared by 5 bases and J by 14 bases, with 19 bases between. This CDR3 comprises 13 residues. The CDR3 DNA is TGTGCCAGCAGTGTAGTTGGAGTACAACCGGAGTTCTTC. Protein product: CASSVVGVQPEFF.

The chain's CDR3 is CASSEPAGRTYGYTF. The CDR3 nucleotides read TGTGCCAGCAGTGAACCTGCAGGGAGGACCTATGGCTACACCTTC. The genes are TRBV25-1 and TRBJ1-2; D is perhaps TRBD1 (5 bases). The CDR3 is 15 residues long. CDR1 and CDR2 from the germline V gene are MGHDK and SYGVNS. Trimming shortened V by 2 bases and J by 4 bases, and 14 bases separated the two germline ends.

The genes are TRBV5-6 and TRBJ2-7, with D uncertain. The length of the CDR3 is 14 residues. The ends were cut back, 2 bases at V and 3 bases at J, with 12 bases in the middle. The germline V gene encodes CDR1 SGHDT and CDR2 YYEEEE. This CDR3 reads CASSFQPAGYEQYF. Written as DNA, the CDR3 is TGTGCCAGCAGCTTTCAACCCGCAGGCTACGAGCAGTACTTC. Full variable domain (rest looked up from reference TRBV5-6 and TRBJ2-7): DAGVTQSPTHLIKTRGQQVTLRCSPKSGHDTVSWYQQALGQGPQFIFQYYEEEERQRGNFPDRFSGHQFPNYSSELNVNALLLGDSALYLCASSFQPAGYEQYFGPGTRLTVT.